What follows are 17 T cell receptor beta chains derived from one specimen sequenced in a study of T cells after yellow fever vaccination. Each CDR3 protein is one row after TCRdb ran MiXCR on the 5' RACE reads. The sample lists 610,000 or so distinct CDR3 sequences; around 12% were seen once. This specimen was PBMCs, taken on the day of the yellow fever booster vaccination. The receptor source for this set is a man aged 25 to 40 who received the YFV17D yellow fever vaccine.

The V and J genes are TRBV19 and TRBJ2-7, with TRBD2 matching over 7 bases. There are 16 residues in the CDR3. V was pared by 5 bases and J by 4 bases, with 14 bases of the junction left unmatched. Germline lookup yields CDR1 LNHDA and CDR2 SQIVND (reference sequence). This CDR3 reads CASSASMSGGPYEQYF. The CDR3, as DNA: TGTGCCAGTAGTGCGTCCATGTCGGGAGGACCTTACGAGCAGTACTTC. The full variable domain, rest sourced from reference TRBV19 and TRBJ2-7, is DGGITQSPKYLFRKEGQNVTLSCEQNLNHDAMYWYRQDPGQGLRLIYYSQIVNDFQKGDIAEGYSVSREKKESFPLTVTSAQKNPTAFYLCASSASMSGGPYEQYFGPGTRLTVT.

V and J are TRBV6-2 or TRBV6-3 and TRBJ2-7, with D perhaps TRBD2 (6 bases). The CDR3 runs 13 residues. Trimming took off 7 bases at V and 7 bases at J, with 17 bases between the two ends. CDR1 is MNHEY, CDR2 SVGEGT, per germline. The CDR3 DNA sequence: TGTGCCAGCAAGGGTACTTCCAGCGGGGAGCAGTACTTC. Amino acid sequence: CASKGTSSGEQYF.

This clonotype was counted only a few times. The chain employs TRBV20-1 and TRBJ2-1; unclear D gene. V lost 1 base and J lost 9, with 16 bases in between. CDR1 and CDR2 (germline): DFQATT, SNEGSKA (reference sequence). The CDR3 length is 14 residues. CDR3 region: CSARVAAELGEQFF. The CDR3 DNA sequence: TGCAGTGCTAGAGTGGCAGCTGAATTGGGTGAGCAGTTCTTC.

V is TRBV5-1 and J is TRBJ2-4, with 7 bases that match TRBD2. Per the germline V gene, CDR1 is SGHRS and CDR2 is YFSETQ. The CDR3 extends over 16 amino acids. J lost 12 bases, V lost 2 bases, and 17 bases had no gene match. The CDR3 nucleotides read TGCGCCAGCAGCTTACGCTACACGGGGGGAGATCCATCTCAGTACTTC. Amino acid sequence: CASSLRYTGGDPSQYF. Looking up the rest from reference TRBV5-1 and TRBJ2-4 gives the full variable domain: KAGVTQTPRYLIKTRGQQVTLSCSPISGHRSVSWYQQTPGQGLQFLFEYFSETQRNKGNFPGRFSGRQFSNSRSEMNVSTLELGDSALYLCASSLRYTGGDPSQYFGAGTRLSVL.

This clonotype has a count of ten or more. CDR3 sequence reads: CASSLGDTEAFF. CDR3 in DNA: TGTGCCAGCAGTTTAGGAGACACTGAAGCTTTCTTT. The V and J genes are TRBV6-6 and TRBJ1-1; D call uncertain. Per the germline V gene, CDR1 is MNHNY and CDR2 is SVGAGI (reference sequence). The CDR3 has 12 residues. V dropped 4 bases and J dropped 3 bases, with 6 bases sitting between them.

The V gene is TRBV29-1, the J gene TRBJ1-4; 9 positions agree with TRBD1. Germline assignment: CDR1 SQVTM and CDR2 ANQGSEA. Trimming at V came to 6 bases and at J to 8 bases, leaving 7 bases not matched to a gene. This CDR3 comprises 13 residues. The CDR3: CSVATGGTEKLFF. DNA of the CDR3: TGCAGCGTCGCGACAGGGGGTACGGAAAAACTGTTTTTT.

This sequence joins TRBV10-3 and TRBJ2-7, with D hard to call. Germline lookup yields CDR1 ENHRY and CDR2 SYGVKD. This CDR3 comprises 11 residues. V lost 6 bases and J 6 bases, leaving 9 bases between the germline ends. CDR3 amino acids: CAISREGEQYF. The CDR3 DNA follows: TGTGCCATCAGCCGCGAAGGCGAGCAGTACTTC.

The chain is built from TRBV12-3 or TRBV12-4 and TRBJ2-6; D perhaps matches TRBD1 (6 bases). The CDR3 is made up of 15 amino acids. Deletions cut 3 bases from V and 3 bases from J, with 9 bases between. CDR3 bases: TGTGCCAGCAGTTTCTGGGGGCGTGGGGCCAACGTCCTGACTTTC. It encodes CASSFWGRGANVLTF.

This clonotype was counted only a few times. This chain uses TRBV15 with TRBJ2-6; D is uncertain. V lost 3 bases and J lost 4, with 10 bases in between. This CDR3 is 15 amino acids long. Germline values: CDR1 LNHNV, CDR2 YYDKDF (reference sequence). The CDR3 reads CATSSQGLGANVLTF. The CDR3, as DNA: TGTGCCACCAGCAGTCAAGGTCTGGGGGCCAACGTCCTGACTTTC.

The CDR3 loop is CASSGTGRVEQYF. CDR3 in DNA: TGTGCCAGCAGCGGGACAGGGAGAGTCGAGCAGTACTTC. The chain recombines TRBV5-4 with TRBJ2-7; 9 bases align to TRBD1. Germline trimming cut 4 bases from V and 6 bases from J; bases unmatched to any gene: 5. Germline V lookup: CDR1 SGHNT, CDR2 YYREEE (reference sequence). The CDR3 length is 13 residues. Using reference TRBV5-4 and TRBJ2-7 for the parts outside the CDR3, the full variable domain is ETGVTQSPTHLIKTRGQQVTLRCSSQSGHNTVSWYQQALGQGPQFIFQYYREEENGRGNFPPRFSGLQFPNYSSELNVNALELDDSALYLCASSGTGRVEQYFGPGTRLTVT.

This clonotype was seen only a few times. The conserved closing phenylalanine or tryptophan is absent in this CDR3, likely reflecting a read error. The V gene is TRBV12-3 or TRBV12-4, the J gene TRBJ2-1; D gene uncertain. Trimming removed 3 bases at V and 9 bases at J, with 6 bases between. The CDR3 is 11 amino acids. The CDR3 sequence: CASSFTAEQFS. CDR3 coding DNA: TGTGCCAGCAGTTTTACGGCTGAGCAGTTCTCC.

The J gene is TRBJ2-3, the V gene TRBV28; TRBD1 might be the D (6 bases). Trimming took 4 bases from V and 2 from J, leaving 19 bases between them. CDR3 length equals 17 residues. Germline V gene sequence: CDR1 MDHEN, CDR2 SYDVKM. CDR3 in DNA: TGTGCCAGCAGTTATGGCCAGGGGCAGGGCCCCACAGATACGCAGTATTTT. Amino acids: CASSYGQGQGPTDTQYF.

The genes are TRBV9 and TRBJ2-3; 14 bases align to TRBD2. The CDR3 totals 18 residues. The junction had 8 bases not matched to a gene; V was cut back by 2 bases and J by 3 bases. Germline-derived CDR1 and CDR2 are SGDLS and YYNGEE. CDR3 loop: CASSVDAGLAGVTDTQYF. For the CDR3, the DNA is TGTGCCAGCAGCGTGGATGCGGGACTAGCGGGGGTAACAGATACGCAGTATTTT.

This chain links TRBV7-2 with TRBJ2-7, with 7 bases fitting TRBD2. V was clipped by 1 base and J by 2 bases; unmatched bases: 5. The CDR3 contains 15 residues. Germline CDR1 and CDR2: SGHTA and FQGNSA. The CDR3 region has the DNA TGTGCCAGCAGCTTAGAGGCGGGAGTAGCCTACGAGCAGTACTTC. Protein: CASSLEAGVAYEQYF. Full variable domain (rest looked up from reference TRBV7-2 and TRBJ2-7): GAGVSQSPSNKVTEKGKDVELRCDPISGHTALYWYRQSLGQGLEFLIYFQGNSAPDKSGLPSDRFSAERTGGSVSTLTIQRTQQEDSAVYLCASSLEAGVAYEQYFGPGTRLTVT.

The chain is built from TRBV7-9 and TRBJ2-7, with D possibly called TRBD1 or TRBD2 (5 bases each). CDR3 size: 17 residues. The germline gives CDR1 SEHNR, CDR2 FQNEAQ (reference sequence). Trimming pared 5 bases from V and 6 bases from J, leaving 26 bases between. The CDR3 DNA reads TGTGCCAGCAGCGGACCGGGGCAGTCCTTTATACGTACCGAGCAGTACTTC. This gives the protein CASSGPGQSFIRTEQYF.

This clonotype appeared a few times. In DNA form, the CDR3 reads TGCAGTGCCACCGATGGAGGGTTTAACTATGGCTACACCTTC. Amino acid sequence: CSATDGGFNYGYTF. The chain recombines TRBV20-1 with TRBJ1-2; D gene ambiguous. Trimming removed 6 bases at V and 1 base at J, with 15 bases between. This CDR3 has 14 amino acids. CDR1 is DFQATT, CDR2 SNEGSKA, per germline (reference sequence).

The chain links TRBV7-2 to TRBJ2-7, with TRBD1 matching over 8 bases. The germline V gene has CDR1 SGHTA and CDR2 FQGNSA. J was trimmed by 5 bases and V by 4 bases; bases with no gene match: 4. CDR3 size: 13 residues. The CDR3 region has the DNA TGTGCCAGCAGCTATGACAGGGGCCACGAGCAGTACTTC. It specifies CASSYDRGHEQYF.